This TCR beta chain stems from a study of shared clonotypes between healthy human individuals. On this clone: Antigen: not known.

The protocol was immunoSEQ multiplex PCR, while the TCRdb copy is restricted to in-frame clones and leaves out a portion. The sample contains millions of clones, around nine tenths of which appear only once. Whole-study results and caveats: The generation probabilities recorded for non-shared clonotypes fell below those of clonotypes shared by all four donors.

The sample comprised naive CD4+ T cells sorted from blood. Sample subset: CD45RA+ positively selected. The source of this sequence is a young man in good health.

DNA of the CDR3: TGTGCCAGCTCACCAAATACCAGGGGGCTTACCACTGAAGCTTTCTTT. This translates into CASSPNTRGLTTEAFF. The chain is built from TRBV18 and TRBJ1-1; 8 bases map to TRBD1. The CDR3 extends over 16 amino acids. Trimming removed 2 bases from V and 4 bases from J; junction bases left unmatched: 9. In germline, CDR1 is KGHSH, CDR2 LQKENI. The full variable domain, in which reference TRBV18 and TRBJ1-1 provide the parts outside the CDR3, is NAGVMQNPRHLVRRRGQEARLRCSPMKGHSHVYWYRQLPEEGLKFMVYLQKENIIDESGMPKERFSAEFPKEGPSILRIQQVVRGDSAAYFCASSPNTRGLTTEAFFGQGTRLTVV.